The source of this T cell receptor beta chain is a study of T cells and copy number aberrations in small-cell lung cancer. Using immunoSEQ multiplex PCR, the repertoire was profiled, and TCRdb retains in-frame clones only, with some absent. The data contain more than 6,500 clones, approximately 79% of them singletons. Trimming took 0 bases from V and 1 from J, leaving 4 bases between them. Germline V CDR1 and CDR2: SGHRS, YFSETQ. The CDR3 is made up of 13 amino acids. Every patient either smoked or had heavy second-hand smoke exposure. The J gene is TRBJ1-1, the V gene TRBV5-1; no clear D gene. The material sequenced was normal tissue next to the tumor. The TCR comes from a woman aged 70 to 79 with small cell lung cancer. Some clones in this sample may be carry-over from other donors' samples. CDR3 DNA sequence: TGCGCCAGCAGCTTGGGGCCGAACACTGAAGCTTTCTTT. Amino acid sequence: CASSLGPNTEAFF.